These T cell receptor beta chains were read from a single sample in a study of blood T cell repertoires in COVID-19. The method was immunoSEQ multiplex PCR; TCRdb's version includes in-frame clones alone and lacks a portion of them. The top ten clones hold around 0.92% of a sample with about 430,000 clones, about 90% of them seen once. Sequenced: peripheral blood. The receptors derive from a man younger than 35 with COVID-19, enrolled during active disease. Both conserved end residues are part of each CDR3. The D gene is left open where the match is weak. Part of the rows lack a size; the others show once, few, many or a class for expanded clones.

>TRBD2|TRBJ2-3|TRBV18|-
CASSPRLAGGTDTQYF
TGTGCCAGCTCACCACGGCTAGCGGGGGGCACAGATACGCAGTATTTT
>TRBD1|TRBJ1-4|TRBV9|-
CASSAGQGGEKLFF
TGTGCCAGCAGCGCAGGACAGGGAGGTGAAAAACTGTTTTTT
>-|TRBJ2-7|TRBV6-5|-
CASSLTGLTYEQYF
TGTGCCAGCAGCTTGACAGGCCTAACCTACGAGCAGTACTTC
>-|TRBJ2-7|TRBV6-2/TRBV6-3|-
CASSSASIGGGSSYEQYF
TGTGCCAGCAGCTCCGCCTCAATAGGGGGGGGAAGCTCCTACGAGCAGTACTTC
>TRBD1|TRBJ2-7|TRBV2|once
CASTQGAQVYEQYF
TGTGCCAGCACTCAGGGGGCGCAGGTCTACGAGCAGTACTTC
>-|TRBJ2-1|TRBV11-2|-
CASSLVTPGLYNNEQFF
TGTGCCAGCAGCTTAGTCACGCCGGGACTCTACAACAATGAGCAGTTCTTC
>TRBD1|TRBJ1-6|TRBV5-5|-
CASSLVGGTGRVSPLHF
TGTGCCAGCAGCTTGGTGGGGGGGACAGGGCGAGTGTCACCCCTCCACTTT
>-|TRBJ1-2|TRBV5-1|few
CASSIGDRHYGYTF
TGCGCCAGCAGCATTGGAGACAGGCACTATGGCTACACCTTC
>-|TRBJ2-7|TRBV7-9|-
CASSLAPPQRKTYEQYF
TGTGCCAGCAGCTTAGCCCCCCCCCAGCGGAAAACCTACGAGCAGTACTTC
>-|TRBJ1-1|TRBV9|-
CASSPSWEGDTEAFF
TGTGCCAGCAGCCCGTCTTGGGAAGGGGACACTGAAGCTTTCTTT
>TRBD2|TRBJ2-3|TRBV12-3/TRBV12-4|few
CASAGGHDTQYF
TGTGCCAGCGCGGGGGGGCACGATACGCAGTATTTT
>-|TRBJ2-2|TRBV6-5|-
CASKRSTNTGELFF
TGTGCCAGTAAGCGGAGCACGAACACCGGGGAGCTGTTTTTT
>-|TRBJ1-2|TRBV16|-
CASSHVGTSANYGYTF
TGTGCCAGCAGCCATGTTGGTACGTCAGCTAACTATGGCTACACCTTC
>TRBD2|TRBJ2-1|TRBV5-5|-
CASSPNGVGTSGGDEQFF
TGTGCCAGCAGCCCAAATGGCGTTGGGACTAGCGGGGGGGATGAGCAGTTCTTC